This T cell receptor beta chain was retrieved from a study of T cells in Graves' hyperthyroidism and ophthalmopathy. About this clonotype itself: Its antigen is unidentified.

CDR3 length: 14 amino acids. V was cut by 1 base and J by 0 bases, with 6 bases left in between. Germline V gene lookup returns CDR1 SGHTS and CDR2 YDEGEE. Amplified regions were TCR beta CDR3 sequences from RNA transcripts. First-round RT-PCR of the TCR CDR3 relied on the HTBI primer set. TCRdb used MiXCR to reprocess the multiplex PCR reads, holding one entry per CDR3 protein. The table shows around 340,000 distinct CDR3 sequences, with around a sixth occurring only once. Regarding the study as a whole: Most clonotypes expanded in the thyroid (above 0.001) were also present in blood.

V usage is TRBV5-8 and J usage is TRBJ2-3; D is undetermined. The specimen was blood. This sequence was found in a woman in her 50s with Graves' hyperthyroidism. CDR3 sequence: CASSLTISTDTQYF. CDR3 DNA: TGTGCCAGCAGCTTGACTATCAGCACAGATACGCAGTATTTT.